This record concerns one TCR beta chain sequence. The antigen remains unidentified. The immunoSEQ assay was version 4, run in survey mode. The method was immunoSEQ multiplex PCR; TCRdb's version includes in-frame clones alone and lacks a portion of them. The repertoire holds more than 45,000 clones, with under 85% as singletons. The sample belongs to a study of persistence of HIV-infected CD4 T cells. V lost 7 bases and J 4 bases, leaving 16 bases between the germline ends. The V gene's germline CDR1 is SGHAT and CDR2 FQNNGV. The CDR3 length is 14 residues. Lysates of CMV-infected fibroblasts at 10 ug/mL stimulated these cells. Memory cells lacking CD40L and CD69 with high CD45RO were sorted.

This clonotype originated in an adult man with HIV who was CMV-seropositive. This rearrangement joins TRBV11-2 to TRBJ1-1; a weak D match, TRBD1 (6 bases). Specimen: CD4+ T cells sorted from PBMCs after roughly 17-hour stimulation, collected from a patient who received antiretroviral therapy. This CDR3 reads CASTLSGGATEAFF. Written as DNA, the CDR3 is TGTGCCAGCACCCTTAGCGGGGGGGCCACTGAAGCTTTCTTT.